This T cell receptor beta chain came from a study of prognosis after radiotherapy for stage I lung cancer. About the research overall: The patients, all with stage I non-small cell lung cancer, were enrolled between April 2018 and January 2019.

Overall study results and limits: Shannon entropy after stereotactic body radiation therapy was lower in patients who developed distant metastases. Counted unique TCR clones declined after stereotactic body radiation therapy (median approximately 9,600 versus 7,200).

This clonotype showed up many times. Its antigen is undetermined. TCR beta CDR3 was amplified from genomic DNA by two-round multiplex PCR. First-round PCR employed TRBV- and TRBJ-specific primers for each gene. TCRdb recomputed calls from the multiplex PCR reads with MiXCR, one row per CDR3 protein. The sample lists roughly 38,000 distinct CDR3 sequences, approximately 25% occurring once. The V gene end was trimmed by 0 bases and the J gene end by 4 bases; junction bases not matched to a gene: 4. CDR3 length equals 15 residues. From germline, CDR1 is SGDLS and CDR2 YYNGEE. The chain carries TRBV9 and TRBJ2-1; 7 bases agree with TRBD2. The clonotype originates from a donor at least 50 years old with non-small cell lung cancer. Sequences were derived from PBMCs, sampled before or after stereotactic body radiation therapy (not recorded which). CDR3 in amino acids: CASSVGASGYNEQFF. CDR3 in DNA: TGTGCCAGCAGCGTAGGGGCTAGCGGTTACAATGAGCAGTTCTTC.